The 23 T cell receptor beta chains given below trace back to one sample, sequenced in a study of cytomegalovirus exposure and HLA in healthy donors. The table came from immunoSEQ multiplex PCR; TCRdb's copy has only in-frame clones and leaves some out. The sample contains about 180,000 clones, around 87% of which appear only once. What was sequenced was PBMCs. All receptors come from a woman in her 30s in good health and CMV-seronegative.

The CDR3 bases are TGTGCCAGCAGCTTCCTATCCCTTCGGGAGCAGTACTTC. Amino acids: CASSFLSLREQYF. This chain joins TRBV13 and TRBJ2-7; D remains ambiguous. Deletions cut 3 bases from V and 7 bases from J, with 13 bases between. The CDR3 spans 13 residues. In germline, CDR1 is PRHDT, CDR2 FYEKMQ (reference sequence).

DNA of the CDR3: TGCGCCAGCAGACGCATTGGACAGGGGGGAGCCTATGGCTACACCTTC. Translated: CASRRIGQGGAYGYTF. J is TRBJ1-2 and V is TRBV5-1; TRBD1 matches at 10 bases. Germline CDR1 and CDR2: SGHRS and YFSETQ. The CDR3 totals 16 residues. The V segment lost 5 bases and the J segment 4 bases; nucleotides outside the gene matches: 11.

V usage is TRBV14 and J usage is TRBJ1-4, with TRBD1 matching over 8 bases. The V segment lost 5 bases and the J segment 6 bases; nucleotides outside the gene matches: 11. This CDR3 spans 16 amino acids. The germline V gene encodes CDR1 SGHDN and CDR2 FVKESK. The CDR3 region is CASSNRQGFLHEKLFF. In DNA form, the CDR3 reads TGTGCCAGCAGCAACAGACAGGGGTTCCTACATGAAAAACTGTTTTTT. The full variable domain, with the rest looked up from reference TRBV14 and TRBJ1-4, is EAGVTQFPSHSVIEKGQTVTLRCDPISGHDNLYWYRRVMGKEIKFLLHFVKESKQDESGMPNNRFLAERTGGTYSTLKVQPAELEDSGVYFCASSNRQGFLHEKLFFGSGTQLSVL.

V is TRBV6-5 and J is TRBJ2-5; D perhaps matches TRBD1 (6 bases). V lost 5 bases to trimming and J lost 5 bases, with 12 bases between them. This CDR3 is built from 13 residues. CDR1 and CDR2 (germline): MNHEY, SVGAGI. CDR3 DNA: TGTGCCAGCAGTGGACGGGACACTGAGACCCAGTACTTC. Its protein is CASSGRDTETQYF.

The V and J genes are TRBV10-1 and TRBJ2-1; D perhaps matches TRBD1 (7 bases). Germline V gives CDR1 WNHNN, CDR2 SYGVQD (reference sequence). The CDR3 spans 11 residues. The ends were cut back, 10 bases at V and 8 bases at J, with 12 bases in the middle. The CDR3 nucleotides are TGCGCCACCCAGGGGGGACATGAGCAGTTCTTC. Translating it yields CATQGGHEQFF.

The rearrangement joins TRBV27 to TRBJ2-2; the D gene is possibly TRBD1 (5 bases). V lost 3 bases and J lost 0, with 11 bases in between. Germline V CDR1 and CDR2: MNHEY, SMNVEV (reference sequence). This CDR3 region has 16 residues. CDR3 DNA: TGTGCCAGCAGTTTCCTCACAGGTTCGAACACCGGGGAGCTGTTTTTT. It yields the protein CASSFLTGSNTGELFF.

This clone was counted once. This sequence joins TRBV29-1 and TRBJ2-7; D might be TRBD2 (5 bases). Looked up from germline, CDR1 is SQVTM and CDR2 is ANQGSEA. The V end lost 0 bases, the J end lost 5 bases, and 17 bases lay between the germline ends. This CDR3 region has 15 residues. CDR3 sequence: CSVEDRVAGSHEQYF. The CDR3 DNA sequence: TGCAGCGTTGAAGATAGGGTTGCGGGTAGTCACGAGCAGTACTTC.

The chain combines TRBV27 with TRBJ2-6, with 10 positions matching TRBD1. From germline, CDR1 is MNHEY and CDR2 SMNVEV (reference sequence). V lost 4 bases to trimming and J lost 3 bases; unmatched junction nucleotides: 3. The CDR3 consists of 16 residues. The CDR3 DNA follows: TGTGCCAGCAGTTGGGACAGGGGATATGGGGCCAACGTCCTGACTTTC. Encoded protein: CASSWDRGYGANVLTF.

The chain recombines TRBV29-1 with TRBJ1-1; maybe TRBD1 (6 bases). Trimming left V 7 bases short and J 0 bases short, with 12 bases between. CDR3 length equals 13 residues. Germline V CDR1 and CDR2: SQVTM, ANQGSEA. The CDR3 is CSAADSMNTEAFF. CDR3 nucleotides: TGCAGCGCAGCGGACAGTATGAACACTGAAGCTTTCTTT.

V is TRBV5-4 and J is TRBJ2-1, with 11 positions matching TRBD2. V lost 8 bases to trimming and J lost 4 bases; unmatched junction nucleotides: 11. Germline lookup yields CDR1 SGHNT and CDR2 YYREEE (reference sequence). The CDR3 is 16 residues long. In DNA form, the CDR3 reads TGTGCCAGACCCCTAGCGGGGGGCAACCGTTACAATGAGCAGTTCTTC. This translates into CARPLAGGNRYNEQFF.

The rearrangement joins TRBV6-5 to TRBJ2-1, with TRBD2 identical over 7 bases. In germline, CDR1 is MNHEY, CDR2 SVGAGI. J lost 8 bases, V lost 2 bases, and 6 bases had no gene match. There are 14 residues in the CDR3. The CDR3 protein is CASSYVPSGDEQFF. Written as DNA, the CDR3 is TGTGCCAGCAGTTACGTTCCTAGCGGCGATGAGCAGTTCTTC.

This chain links TRBV5-1 with TRBJ1-2; maybe TRBD1 (5 bases). V was trimmed by 0 bases and J by 4 bases, leaving 10 bases between them. This CDR3 is 14 amino acids long. Germline V gives CDR1 SGHRS, CDR2 YFSETQ. The CDR3 loop reads CASSLGGPGYGYTF. CDR3 DNA: TGCGCCAGCAGCTTGGGGGGCCCGGGCTATGGCTACACCTTC. The full variable domain, in which reference TRBV5-1 and TRBJ1-2 provide the parts outside the CDR3, is KAGVTQTPRYLIKTRGQQVTLSCSPISGHRSVSWYQQTPGQGLQFLFEYFSETQRNKGNFPGRFSGRQFSNSRSEMNVSTLELGDSALYLCASSLGGPGYGYTFGSGTRLTVV.

The chain has TRBV27 and TRBJ2-1; D possibly corresponds to TRBD2 (6 bases). Trimming left V 1 base short and J 5 bases short, with 9 bases between. Looked up from germline, CDR1 is MNHEY and CDR2 is SMNVEV (reference sequence). This CDR3 has 14 residues. DNA for the CDR3: TGTGCCAGCAGTTTATGGGGGGAAGACAATGAGCAGTTCTTC. This encodes CASSLWGEDNEQFF.

The chain employs TRBV11-3 and TRBJ1-2, with no clear D. V dropped 3 bases and J dropped 6 bases, with 14 bases sitting between them. This CDR3 is built from 14 residues. Germline lookup yields CDR1 SGHNT and CDR2 YENEEA. The CDR3 loop is CASSLVLAGDGYTF. The CDR3 nucleotides read TGTGCCAGCAGCTTGGTACTCGCCGGGGATGGCTACACCTTC.

The J gene is TRBJ2-3, the V gene TRBV12-5; D might be TRBD2 (5 bases). Deletions cut 4 bases from V and 8 bases from J, with 13 bases between. The CDR3 has 13 amino acids. Germline V gene data show CDR1 as LGHNT and CDR2 as FRNRAP. CDR3 region: CASGSSVEGTQYF. CDR3 DNA: TGTGCTAGTGGTTCGAGTGTTGAGGGTACGCAGTATTTT.

The chain combines TRBV2 with TRBJ1-1; 8 bases map to TRBD1. Trimming took 6 bases from V and 7 from J; bases not matched to a gene: 1. This CDR3 spans 11 amino acids. Per the germline V gene, CDR1 is SNHLY and CDR2 is FYNNEI. CDR3 protein: CASSGTGEAFF. The DNA for the CDR3 is TGTGCCAGCAGCGGGACAGGTGAAGCTTTCTTT.

This clone appeared once. V is TRBV7-2 and J is TRBJ2-7; D not resolved. Germline CDR1 and CDR2: SGHTA and FQGNSA. Deletions cut 7 bases from V and 6 bases from J, with 16 bases between. The CDR3 covers 13 residues. The CDR3 reads CASIQVVIGEQYF. The CDR3 region has the DNA TGTGCCAGCATCCAGGTGGTTATAGGCGAGCAGTACTTC.

The chain is built from TRBV5-1 and TRBJ2-7; 11 bases match TRBD2. This CDR3 is 15 amino acids long. The junction had 4 bases not matched to a gene; V was cut back by 2 bases and J by 3 bases. Germline CDR1 reads SGHRS; CDR2 reads YFSETQ. The CDR3 DNA reads TGCGCCAGCAGCTTAGGGACTAGCGGATACTACGAGCAGTACTTC. It translates to CASSLGTSGYYEQYF.

The V gene is TRBV6-5, the J gene TRBJ1-2; D gene ambiguous. The CDR3 is made up of 15 amino acids. V was trimmed by 0 bases and J by 7 bases, leaving 15 bases between them. Germline CDR1 and CDR2: MNHEY and SVGAGI. In nucleotides, the CDR3 is TGTGCCAGCAGTTACTCCGGAGGGCCACCTTTTGGCTACACCTTC. Its protein product is CASSYSGGPPFGYTF.

This chain links TRBV7-9 with TRBJ1-2; D is possibly TRBD1 (5 bases). V was clipped by 4 bases and J by 5 bases, with 11 bases between them. Per the germline V gene, CDR1 is SEHNR and CDR2 is FQNEAQ (reference sequence). The CDR3 contains 13 residues. The DNA of the CDR3 is TGTGCCAGCAGCTCGGACACCTATTATGGCTACACCTTC. This sequence encodes CASSSDTYYGYTF.

This clone was counted a few times. This chain links TRBV2 with TRBJ2-1; 8 bases agree with TRBD1. CDR1 SNHLY and CDR2 FYNNEI come from the germline V gene. The CDR3 contains 13 residues. V trimming: 8 bases; J trimming: 8 bases; junction bases outside the gene matches: 8. CDR3 coding DNA: TGTGCCAGCGGACAGGGCCCCTTTGATGAGCAGTTCTTC. This gives the protein CASGQGPFDEQFF.

This clone was observed a few times. The chain links TRBV6-5 to TRBJ1-5; 9 nucleotides align to TRBD1. The trim removed 6 bases at V and 8 bases at J, leaving 5 bases unmatched. The CDR3 contains 13 residues. Germline values: CDR1 MNHEY, CDR2 SVGAGI. DNA of the CDR3: TGTGCCAGCAGCGGGACAGGGAGGGAGCCCCAGCATTTT. This codes for CASSGTGREPQHF.

The genes are TRBV5-1 and TRBJ2-2; D ambiguous. The CDR3 runs 15 residues. Germline lookup yields CDR1 SGHRS and CDR2 YFSETQ. V was clipped by 7 bases and J by 6 bases, with 19 bases between them. Written as DNA, the CDR3 is TGCGCCAGCTCCGTTTACTACTGGGTGGCCGGGGAGCTGTTTTTT. Protein sequence: CASSVYYWVAGELFF.